This T cell receptor (beta chain) derives from a study of T cells in Graves' hyperthyroidism and ophthalmopathy. A note on this clonotype: Its antigen is not known.

V was cut by 0 bases and J by 6 bases, with 15 bases left in between. CDR1 is LNHNV, CDR2 YYDKDF, per germline (reference sequence). The CDR3 has 15 residues. Study conclusions and caveats: Blood shared most expanded thyroid clonotypes above 0.001. Progression to ophthalmopathy was predicted a median of approximately 6.4 months early.

It was considered stable Graves' hyperthyroidism when ophthalmopathy did not progress within 18 months. Thyroid ultrasound, orbital computed tomography, clinical symptoms, and serum thyroxine and TRAb underpinned diagnoses. Amplified TCR beta CDR3 regions derived from RNA transcripts. First-round RT-PCR targeting the TCR CDR3 was performed with the HTBI primer set. MiXCR, run by TCRdb on the multiplex PCR reads, gives a single entry per CDR3 protein. The sample shows 300,000 or so distinct CDR3 sequences, 16% of them seen only once. Sequenced material: blood. The receptor was derived from a man aged 25-45 years with Graves' hyperthyroidism. The chain has TRBV15 and TRBJ2-7; tentatively, D is TRBD1 (5 bases). The CDR3 spells CATSRDRSGYREQYF. The CDR3 DNA is TGTGCCACCAGCAGAGATCGTTCAGGGTACCGCGAGCAGTACTTC.